This T cell receptor (beta chain) is from a study of shared clonotypes between healthy human individuals (dated by TCRdb to about 2020). Concerning the study at large: The cohort comprised a couple of women and a few men aged 18 to 49 years. Each donor's leukapheresis produced roughly between roughly 0.85 and 9.5 billion PBMCs. To increase sequencing depth and limit assay-specific biases, different laboratories used diverse techniques to prepare libraries and sequence TCR repertoires. To estimate repertoire size and how much clonotype sharing occurs between individuals, the study deeply sequenced the blood TCR repertoires of roughly 5 healthy adults. For each donor, three plates each were used for CD4 naive and CD4 memory, two plates were used for CD8 naive, and one plate was used for CD8 memory.

Concerning this clone itself: Its antigen is currently not known. Per-base quality was not reported, and no clone a single base away is much larger than it.

For the CD8 naive samples, CD45RO-negative cells were positively selected for CCR7, yielding a CD45RA+CCR7+ population from which TemRA cells were excluded. The donors were healthy, HIV-negative adults with no recently reported acute infections or vaccinations. All donors were Caucasian adults living in Nashville, Tennessee, USA. After blood collection by leukapheresis, PBMCs were isolated using Ficoll-Histopaque density gradient centrifugation and then cryopreserved in the vapor phase of liquid nitrogen. Analytical flow cytometry was used to check the purity and quantity of every magnetically sorted T cell population. Each sorted fraction had its genomic DNA isolated and then quantified by UV absorbance on a Nanodrop 2000c. TCR CDR3 regions were amplified from genomic DNA by multiplex PCR using the deep immunoSEQ assay. Extracted genomic DNA from each cell subset was spread evenly across all wells of several immunoSEQ 96-well plates, with each plate serving as a replicate. For sorted subsets, 200 ng of genomic DNA, equivalent to about 30,000 T cell genomes, went into each replicate PCR. Purified libraries were measured with a Qubit 3.0 fluorometer, size-checked on a Bioanalyzer 2100, and measured again with the KAPA Library Quantification kit. Every immunoSEQ 96-well plate was sequenced on a dedicated single-read 150-cycle Illumina NextSeq 550 flow cell. As for the original processing: The immunoSEQ output contained only junctional sequences without quality scores, so filtering could not match that applied to full-length reads. To assign V/J genes and CDR3, sequences were annotated against IMGT germline references using PyIR, a Python wrapper for IgBLAST v1.9. Any read was removed if the V/J assignment was weak (E-value above 1e-6), the CDR3 was missing, or the read contained stop codons, out-of-frame junctions, or ambiguous translated residues. A V3J clonotype was defined by an identical inferred V gene, J gene, and CDR3 amino acid sequence. Percentage overlap between repertoires was calculated by dividing the number of shared unique clonotypes by the size of the smaller repertoire. Richness of each repertoire was evaluated using RTK rarefaction, the Chao1 estimator, and Recon v2.1 estimates of unobserved clonotypes. Generation probabilities were computed with OLGA for all TCRbeta clonotypes obtained by the gDNA method from several donors. TCRdb mirrors the immuneACCESS table, restricted to in-frame sequences. Some clones are absent from its copies; in checked studies, under half trace to an unresolved V gene, and the reason for the others is unknown. The V and J calls and clone size come from that table; D and trimming were worked out from the DNA. Across this sample there are over 2,000,000 clones, with 93% seen only once. Together, the top ten hold about 1.7% of the sample.

The study at large found these results: Pairwise subsampling indicated that sequencing depth was expected to affect the degree of clonotype sharing among donors. Sampling was restricted to blood, and TCR repertoires in tissue are likely to differ from TCR repertoires in blood. Clonotypes shared by all four sorted-subset donors showed higher generation probabilities than non-shared clonotypes. The small number of donors limited the genetic and exposure-history diversity represented. Rarefaction of sorted-subset datasets indicated incomplete sequencing despite the large sequencing depth. Naive subsets generally had larger estimated clonotype richness than memory subsets. Sharing across a few donors was observed for around 4.8% of naive CD4, about 4% of naive CD8, 2% to 2.5% of memory CD4, and about 0.38% of memory CD8 clonotypes.

Spanning cysteine to phenylalanine, the CDR3 consists of 11 amino acids. The CDR3 DNA has 33 bases and is translated from base 1. V drops 6 bases and J drops 5 bases, leaving 8 bases in between. Based on the germline V gene (reference sequence), the CDR1 and CDR2 sequences are SGHNT and YYREEE. The sequenced sample was naive CD8+ T cells from PBMCs. The intended sense of this specimen's cell subset or site label: CD45RA+CCR7+. The TCR sequence derives from a man between 18 and 29 years old in good health. Some clones in this sample may be carry-over from other donors' samples. Here the chain combines TRBV5-4 and TRBJ2-5, with a weak D call of TRBD2 (6 bases match). The DNA sequence is as follows: TGTGCCAGCACGGGAGACGAGACCCAGTACTTC. It encodes CASTGDETQYF.